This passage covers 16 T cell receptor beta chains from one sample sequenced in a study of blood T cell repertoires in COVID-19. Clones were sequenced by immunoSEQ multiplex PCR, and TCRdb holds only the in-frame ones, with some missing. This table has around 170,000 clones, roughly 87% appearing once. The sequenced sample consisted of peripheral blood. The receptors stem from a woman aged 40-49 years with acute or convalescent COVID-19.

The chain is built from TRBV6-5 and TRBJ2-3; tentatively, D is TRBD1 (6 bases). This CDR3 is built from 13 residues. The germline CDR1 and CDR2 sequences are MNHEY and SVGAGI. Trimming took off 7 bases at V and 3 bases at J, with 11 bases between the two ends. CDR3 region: CASKAGATDTQYF. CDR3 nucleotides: TGTGCCAGCAAGGCAGGGGCTACAGATACGCAGTATTTT.

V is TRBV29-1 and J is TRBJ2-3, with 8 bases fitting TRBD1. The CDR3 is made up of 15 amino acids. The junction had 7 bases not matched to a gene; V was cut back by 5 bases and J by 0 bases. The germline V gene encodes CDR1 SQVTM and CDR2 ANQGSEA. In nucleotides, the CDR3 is TGCAGCGTTAACGGACAGGGACGTAGCACAGATACGCAGTATTTT. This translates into CSVNGQGRSTDTQYF.

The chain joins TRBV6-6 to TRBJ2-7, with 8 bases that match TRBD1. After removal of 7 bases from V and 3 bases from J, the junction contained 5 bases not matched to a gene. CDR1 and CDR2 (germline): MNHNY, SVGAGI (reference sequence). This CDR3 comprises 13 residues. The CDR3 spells CASNFGQGYEQYF. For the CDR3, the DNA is TGTGCCAGCAATTTCGGACAGGGCTACGAGCAGTACTTC.

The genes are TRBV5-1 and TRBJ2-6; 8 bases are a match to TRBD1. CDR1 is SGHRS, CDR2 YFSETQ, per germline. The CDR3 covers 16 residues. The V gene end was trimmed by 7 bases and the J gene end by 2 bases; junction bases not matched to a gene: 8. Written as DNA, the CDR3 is TGCGCCAGCCGACAGGGGCGCGGAGCTGGGGCCAACGTCCTGACTTTC. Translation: CASRQGRGAGANVLTF.

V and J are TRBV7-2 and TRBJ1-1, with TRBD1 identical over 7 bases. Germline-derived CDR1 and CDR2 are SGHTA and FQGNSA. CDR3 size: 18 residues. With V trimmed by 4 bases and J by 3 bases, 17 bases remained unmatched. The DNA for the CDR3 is TGTGCCAGCAGCTCATCGACCCGCCTACTCGACAGGGACACTGAAGCTTTCTTT. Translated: CASSSSTRLLDRDTEAFF.

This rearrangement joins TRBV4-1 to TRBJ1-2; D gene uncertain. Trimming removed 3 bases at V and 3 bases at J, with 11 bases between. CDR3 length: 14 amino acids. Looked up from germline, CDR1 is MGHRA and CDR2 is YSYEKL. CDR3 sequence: CASSQFIPDYGYTF. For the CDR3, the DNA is TGCGCCAGCAGCCAGTTTATTCCTGACTATGGCTACACCTTC.

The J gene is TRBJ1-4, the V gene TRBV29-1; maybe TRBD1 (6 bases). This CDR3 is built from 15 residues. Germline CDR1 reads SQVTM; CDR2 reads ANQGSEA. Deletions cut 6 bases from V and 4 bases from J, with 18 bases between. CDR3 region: CSVKKRGYLNEKLFF. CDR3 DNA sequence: TGCAGCGTAAAAAAAAGGGGGTACCTTAATGAAAAACTGTTTTTT.

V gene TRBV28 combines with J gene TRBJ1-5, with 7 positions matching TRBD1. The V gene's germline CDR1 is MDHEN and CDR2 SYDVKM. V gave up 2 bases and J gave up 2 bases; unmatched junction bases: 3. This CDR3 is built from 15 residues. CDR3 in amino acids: CASSLDRVGNQPQHF. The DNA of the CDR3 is TGTGCCAGCAGTTTAGACAGGGTAGGCAATCAGCCCCAGCATTTT.

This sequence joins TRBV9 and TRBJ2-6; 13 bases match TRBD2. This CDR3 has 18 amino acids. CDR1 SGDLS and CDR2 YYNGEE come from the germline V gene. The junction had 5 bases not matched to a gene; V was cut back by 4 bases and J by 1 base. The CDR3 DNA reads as TGTGCCAGCAGCCCGGGGACTAGCGGGGTATCTGGGGCCAACGTCCTGACTTTC. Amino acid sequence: CASSPGTSGVSGANVLTF.

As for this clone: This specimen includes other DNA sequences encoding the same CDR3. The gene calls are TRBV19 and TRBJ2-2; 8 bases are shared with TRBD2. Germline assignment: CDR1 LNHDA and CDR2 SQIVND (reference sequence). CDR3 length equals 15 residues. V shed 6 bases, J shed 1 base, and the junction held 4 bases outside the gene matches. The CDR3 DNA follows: TGTGCCAGTAGCCCTAGCGGGCTGAACACCGGGGAGCTGTTTTTT. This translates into CASSPSGLNTGELFF.

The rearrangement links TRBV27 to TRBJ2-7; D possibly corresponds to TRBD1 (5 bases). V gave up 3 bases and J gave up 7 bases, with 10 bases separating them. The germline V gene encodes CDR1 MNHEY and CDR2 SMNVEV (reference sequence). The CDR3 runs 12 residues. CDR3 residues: CASSFGRGEQYF. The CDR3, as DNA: TGTGCCAGCAGTTTTGGTAGGGGTGAGCAGTACTTC.

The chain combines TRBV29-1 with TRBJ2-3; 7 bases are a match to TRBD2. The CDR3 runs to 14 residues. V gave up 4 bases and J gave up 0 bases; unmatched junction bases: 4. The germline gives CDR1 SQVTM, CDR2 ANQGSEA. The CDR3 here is CSVGGGSSTDTQYF. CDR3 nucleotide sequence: TGCAGCGTTGGGGGCGGGAGTAGCACAGATACGCAGTATTTT.

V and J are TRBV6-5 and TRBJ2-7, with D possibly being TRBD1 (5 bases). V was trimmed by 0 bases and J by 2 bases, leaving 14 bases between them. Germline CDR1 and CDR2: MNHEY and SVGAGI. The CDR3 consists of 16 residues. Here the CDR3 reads CASSYSWASQAYEQYF. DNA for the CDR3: TGTGCCAGCAGTTACTCGTGGGCCTCACAGGCCTACGAGCAGTACTTC.

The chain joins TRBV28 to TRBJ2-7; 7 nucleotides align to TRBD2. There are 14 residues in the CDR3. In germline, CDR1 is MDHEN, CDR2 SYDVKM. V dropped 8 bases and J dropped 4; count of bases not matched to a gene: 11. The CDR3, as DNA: TGTGCCAGCGTCCGAGGGCGGGGGTTTTACGAGCAGTACTTC. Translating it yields CASVRGRGFYEQYF.

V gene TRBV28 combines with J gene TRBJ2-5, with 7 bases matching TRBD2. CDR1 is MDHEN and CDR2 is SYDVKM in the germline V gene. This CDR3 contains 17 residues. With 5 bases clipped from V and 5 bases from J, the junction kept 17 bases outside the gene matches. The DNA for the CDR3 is TGTGCCAGCAGTACTATTCTAGGAGGGGAGGGTTTGGAGACCCAGTACTTC. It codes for CASSTILGGEGLETQYF.

As DNA, the CDR3 is TGCGCCAGCAGCCAAGATAGAGGGAGGCAGGCCCTCCACTTT. The encoded protein is CASSQDRGRQALHF. The V call is TRBV4-1, the J call TRBJ1-6; D is unclear. The V end was cut by 0 bases, the J end by 14 bases, with 14 bases between. The germline CDR1 and CDR2 sequences are MGHRA and YSYEKL. This CDR3 comprises 14 residues.